The rows below give T cell receptor beta chains drawn from one sample of a study of blood T cell repertoires in COVID-19. Using immunoSEQ multiplex PCR, the repertoire was profiled, and TCRdb retains in-frame clones only, with some absent. This table holds under 300,000 clones, roughly nine tenths found once. What was sequenced was PBMCs or T cells enriched from blood (not recorded which). These receptors were collected from a woman aged 50 to 60 who had recovered from COVID-19. Each CDR3 is given with its conserved first and last residue. A D gene is named only where the DNA matches it firmly. Size is omitted from some rows. Given values are once, few, many or a class for expanded clones.

J	size	D	V	CDR3	DNA
TRBJ1-1	NA	NA	TRBV6-5	CASSYSGQGSTEAFF	TGTGCCAGCAGTTACTCGGGGCAGGGGTCTACCGAAGCTTTCTTT
TRBJ2-7	NA	TRBD1	TRBV28	CASSLVRGRNHEQYF	TGTGCCAGCAGTTTAGTCAGGGGGCGCAACCACGAGCAGTACTTC
TRBJ1-1	NA	TRBD1	TRBV9	CASSPGQGKGTEAFF	TGTGCCAGTTCCCCAGGACAGGGTAAGGGCACTGAAGCTTTCTTT
TRBJ2-1	NA	TRBD1	TRBV28	CASSLGTGTYNEQFF	TGTGCCAGCAGCTTGGGGACAGGGACCTACAATGAGCAGTTCTTC
TRBJ2-7	few	TRBD1	TRBV6-5	CASSYSGQGYLEQYF	TGTGCCAGCAGTTATTCGGGACAGGGGTACTTGGAACAGTACTTC
TRBJ2-1	NA	TRBD2	TRBV25-1	CASGLAGGGHYNEQFF	TGTGCTTCGGGACTAGCGGGAGGTGGACACTACAATGAGCAGTTCTTC
TRBJ1-5	NA	NA	TRBV6-4	CASSADTQAAQHF	TGTGCCAGCAGTGCTGACACGCAAGCAGCCCAGCATTTT
TRBJ2-3	NA	TRBD2	TRBV7-2	CASSSAGLAGGLDTQYF	TGTGCCAGCAGCTCCGCCGGACTAGCGGGAGGGCTGGATACGCAGTATTTT
TRBJ2-7	NA	NA	TRBV9	CASSTPGEQYF	TGTGCCAGCAGCACCCCGGGGGAGCAGTACTTC
TRBJ2-1	once	TRBD2	TRBV11-2	CASSFGRGGINEQFF	TGTGCCAGCAGCTTCGGGCGGGGGGGGATCAATGAGCAGTTCTTC
TRBJ2-1	NA	TRBD2	TRBV27	CASSPPRTSGRPIKQFF	TGTGCCAGCAGTCCTCCGCGGACTAGCGGGAGGCCAATTAAGCAGTTCTTC
TRBJ1-4	NA	TRBD1	TRBV28	CASTSRQGRSEKLFF	TGTGCCAGCACTAGCAGACAGGGGAGGTCAGAAAAACTGTTTTTT
TRBJ1-4	NA	TRBD1	TRBV11-2	CASSFDRGSEKLFF	TGTGCCAGCAGCTTCGACAGGGGCAGTGAAAAACTGTTTTTT
TRBJ2-5	NA	TRBD1	TRBV5-6	CASSLRFTGGWKETQYF	TGTGCCAGCAGCTTGAGATTCACAGGGGGATGGAAAGAGACCCAGTACTTC
TRBJ2-7	once	TRBD1	TRBV3-1/TRBV3-2	CASSQGQGAGEQYF	TGTGCCAGCAGCCAAGGGCAGGGGGCAGGAGAGCAGTACTTC
TRBJ1-1	NA	NA	TRBV6-5	CASSATWGVNTEAFF	TGTGCCAGCAGCGCGACCTGGGGGGTGAACACTGAAGCTTTCTTT
TRBJ2-1	NA	NA	TRBV7-9	CASLGQSNEQFF	TGTGCCAGCCTCGGACAGTCGAATGAGCAGTTCTTC
TRBJ1-5	NA	NA	TRBV11-2	CASSFGRGGGGNQPQHF	TGTGCCAGCAGCTTTGGTCGTGGTGGCGGAGGAAATCAGCCCCAGCATTTT
TRBJ1-1	NA	NA	TRBV10-3	CAISDPQGMNTEAFF	TGTGCCATCAGTGACCCACAGGGAATGAACACTGAAGCTTTCTTT
TRBJ2-7	NA	TRBD1	TRBV11-2	CASSQDRVLQYF	TGTGCCAGCAGCCAGGACAGGGTCCTGCAGTACTTC
TRBJ2-5	NA	NA	TRBV21-1	CASSTGRDRGTFTQETQYF	TGTGCCAGCAGCACGGGCCGCGACAGGGGGACCTTTACACAAGAGACCCAGTACTTC
TRBJ1-2	few	NA	TRBV6-2/TRBV6-3	CTSSDPNDTNYGYTF	TGTACGAGCAGTGATCCGAACGACACTAACTATGGCTACACCTTC
TRBJ1-5	NA	NA	TRBV18	CASSPVDSSNQPQHF	TGTGCCAGCTCACCAGTGGACAGTAGCAATCAGCCCCAGCATTTT